The rows below give T cell receptor beta chains drawn from one sample of a study of T cell changes during pregnancy in multiple sclerosis. This table comes from immunoSEQ multiplex PCR, and its TCRdb copy is limited to in-frame clones, with some not included. The sample includes roughly 90,000 clones, roughly 93% of them seen just once. The sample here was peripheral blood, taken in the first trimester of pregnancy. The receptor source for this set is a female donor with multiple sclerosis, enrolled in a pregnancy study. CDR3s include the opening cysteine and the closing phenylalanine or tryptophan. The D gene is left open where the match is weak. Not all rows give a size; the values are once, few, many and, for expanded clones, a class.

CDR3	DNA	V	J	D	size
CAWSGREYGEQYF	TGTGCCTGGAGCGGGAGAGAGTACGGCGAGCAGTACTTC	TRBV30	TRBJ2-7	NA	NA
CASRGRTSGVLDEQFF	TGCGCCAGCAGGGGACGGACTAGCGGGGTTTTAGATGAGCAGTTCTTC	TRBV10-2	TRBJ2-1	TRBD2	NA
CASSLSMGRYDGYTF	TGTGCCAGCAGTTTATCGATGGGGAGATACGATGGCTACACCTTC	TRBV27	TRBJ1-2	NA	NA
CASSPPGQASGNTIYF	TGTGCCAGCTCACCACCTGGACAGGCCTCTGGAAACACCATATATTTT	TRBV18	TRBJ1-3	TRBD1	NA
CASSVVIGQGVEQFF	TGTGCCAGCAGCGTAGTGATAGGACAGGGGGTCGAGCAGTTCTTC	TRBV9	TRBJ2-1	TRBD1	NA
CASSPGTGGSNQPQHF	TGTGCCAGCAGCCCCGGGACAGGGGGTAGCAATCAGCCCCAGCATTTT	TRBV7-9	TRBJ1-5	TRBD1	NA
CASSLAGQGVSPLHF	TGCGCCAGCAGCTTGGCCGGACAGGGAGTTTCACCCCTCCACTTT	TRBV5-1	TRBJ1-6	TRBD1	NA
CASSDSPNTEAFF	TGTGCCAGCAGCGACAGTCCGAACACTGAAGCTTTCTTT	TRBV7-2	TRBJ1-1	NA	NA
CASSNGDGGVLYNEQFF	TGCGCCAGCAGTAACGGGGACGGGGGGGTCCTCTACAATGAGCAGTTCTTC	TRBV5-1	TRBJ2-1	TRBD2	NA
CASSLSGGVNTEAFF	TGTGCCAGCAGTTTATCAGGAGGGGTTAACACTGAAGCTTTCTTT	TRBV27	TRBJ1-1	NA	NA
CASRTGQETQYF	TGTGCCAGCAGAACAGGGCAAGAGACCCAGTACTTC	TRBV6-5	TRBJ2-5	NA	NA
CAISGTGGTGELFF	TGTGCCATCAGTGGGACAGGGGGCACCGGGGAGCTGTTTTTT	TRBV10-3	TRBJ2-2	TRBD1	NA
CASSASTGWGTEAFF	TGTGCCAGCAGTGCGAGTACAGGGTGGGGCACTGAAGCTTTCTTT	TRBV6-1	TRBJ1-1	NA	NA
CAVITGNGDGYTF	TGTGCCGTCATCACAGGGAATGGGGATGGCTACACCTTC	TRBV10-3	TRBJ1-2	NA	once
CASSLGARVVVNTEAFF	TGTGCCAGCAGCTTAGGTGCCAGGGTGGTGGTTAACACTGAAGCTTTCTTT	TRBV7-9	TRBJ1-1	NA	NA
CASSVAQDEQYF	TGTGCCAGCAGCGTAGCACAGGACGAGCAGTACTTC	TRBV9	TRBJ2-7	NA	NA
CASSQRPGWGGNTEAFF	TGTGCCAGCAGCCAGAGGCCGGGGTGGGGGGGGAACACTGAAGCTTTCTTT	TRBV5-6	TRBJ1-1	NA	NA
CASSEGQGGPETQYF	TGCGCCAGCAGCGAGGGACAGGGAGGACCAGAGACCCAGTACTTC	TRBV5-1	TRBJ2-5	TRBD1	NA